The clone carrying this T cell receptor (beta chain) was recorded a few times. Its antigen is unidentified. These data belong to a study of OX40 agonist ivuxolimab in advanced cancers. Study conclusions and caveats: Also present in some nonresponders was a low level of normalized T-cell clonal expansion.

Sequenced by immunoSEQ multiplex PCR; TCRdb stores in-frame clones only, minus some. This repertoire shows 55,000 to 80,000 clones, around 84% found once; its top ten account for approximately 2.6%. The CDR3 has 14 residues. The germline V gene encodes CDR1 KGHSH and CDR2 LQKENI. J lost 5 bases, V lost 5 bases, and 6 bases had no gene match. The chain joins TRBV18 to TRBJ2-7; TRBD2 matches 10 bases. Sample: CD4+ or CD8+ T cells sorted from blood, taken in a trial of the OX40 agonist ivuxolimab. The receptor comes from an adult with an advanced solid tumor such as melanoma, head and neck, liver or kidney cancer. CDR3 coding DNA: TGTGCCAGCTCAAGAGCGGGGGGGCCCAACGAGCAGTACTTC. Translation gives CASSRAGGPNEQYF.